This TCR beta chain was profiled in a study of fetal regulatory T cell absence and autoimmunity. Some clones are missing from TCRdb's copy, which holds only in-frame ones; the method was immunoSEQ multiplex PCR. The data contain 95,000 to 100,000 clones, 72% of them singletons. Trimming removed 1 base from V and 4 bases from J; junction bases left unmatched: 0. Looked up from germline, CDR1 is LGHNA and CDR2 is YSLEER. This CDR3 is built from 15 residues. This clonotype originated in a male donor with IPEX syndrome. The sequenced sample consisted of pancreas tissue. The chain employs TRBV4-3 and TRBJ2-5, with 13 bases matching TRBD2. CDR3 DNA: TGCGCCAGCAGCCAAGGGACTAGCGGGGGAGAGACCCAGTACTTC. The encoded protein is CASSQGTSGGETQYF.